This TCR beta chain was sequenced for a study of T cell changes during pregnancy in multiple sclerosis. Here immunoSEQ multiplex PCR was the method, and the copy in TCRdb shows in-frame clones only, minus some. The sample holds tens of thousands of clones, 92% seen once. CDR3 length: 16 residues. The germline V gene has CDR1 SGHNT and CDR2 YYREEE (reference sequence). The V segment lost 4 bases and the J segment 3 bases; nucleotides outside the gene matches: 8. The sequenced sample was peripheral blood, obtained in the first trimester of pregnancy. The chain couples TRBV5-4 to TRBJ2-1, with TRBD1 matching over 9 bases. The sequence derives from a female donor with multiple sclerosis, enrolled in a pregnancy study. CDR3 protein: CASSINRGPLYNEQFF. Here the CDR3 DNA reads TGTGCCAGCAGCATCAACAGGGGGCCACTCTACAATGAGCAGTTCTTC.